This TCR beta chain emerged from a study of T-cell reconstitution after alpha-beta-depleted transplantation in children. This clonotype came up many times. Germline lookup yields CDR1 DFQATT and CDR2 SNEGSKA (reference sequence). This CDR3 is 13 amino acids long. V lost 3 bases, J lost 10 bases, and 16 bases lay in between. Unique molecular identifiers tagged the TCRbeta library. Via MiXCR, TCRdb re-called the PCR reads, giving one row per CDR3 protein. Of about 360,000 distinct CDR3 sequences in the sample, 10% to 15% were seen once. The receptor was isolated from a human donor who donated a stem cell graft to a child with Fanconi anemia. This specimen consisted of PBMCs, obtained from the stem cell graft. The rearrangement uses TRBV20-1 and TRBJ2-1, with D unclear. The CDR3 nucleotides read TGCAGTGCTAGTCCTAGGCTTTGGAGCGAGCAGTTCTTC. It codes for CSASPRLWSEQFF.